One sample yielded the 32 T cell receptor beta chains listed below, sequenced in a study of human T cells and chemical hapten exposure. The sample's time point: pre-sensitization, week 0. Treatment described: therapeutic diphenylcyclopropenone sensitization with weekly scalp DPC. TCRdb re-called the RACE reads through MiXCR, storing one row per CDR3 protein. This sample has more than 300,000 distinct CDR3 sequences, with 5% to 6.5% found just once. Here the sequenced sample was whole blood, taken in connection with sensitization to the hapten diphenylcyclopropenone (DPC). The receptors originated from a woman between 45 and 65 years old with alopecia areata. Some clones in this sample may be carry-over from other donors' samples.

This clonotype was seen many times. The rearrangement links TRBV7-9 to TRBJ1-1, with D tentatively TRBD1 (5 bases). The ends were cut back, 5 bases at V and 4 bases at J, with 14 bases in the middle. The CDR3 has 14 residues. In germline, CDR1 is SEHNR, CDR2 FQNEAQ (reference sequence). Here the CDR3 reads CASSPTDQITEAFF. CDR3 bases: TGTGCCAGCAGCCCGACAGACCAAATCACTGAAGCTTTCTTT.

This clonotype was seen at least ten times. V and J are TRBV6-6 and TRBJ2-3, with a possible D match to TRBD1 (6 bases). This CDR3 has 15 amino acids. Germline V lookup: CDR1 MNHNY, CDR2 SVGAGI (reference sequence). Trimming cost V 5 bases and J 4 bases, with 16 bases left between them. The CDR3, as DNA: TGTGCCAGCAGTCAAACAGGGATCAGAGCAGATACGCAGTATTTT. Translated, it gives CASSQTGIRADTQYF.

This clonotype was observed many times. A read error is likely, as this CDR3 ends without the conserved phenylalanine or tryptophan. This chain uses TRBV20-1 with TRBJ2-3; maybe TRBD1 (5 bases). V dropped 2 bases and J dropped 1 base, with 13 bases sitting between them. The CDR3 sequence is 15 residues long. Per germline, CDR1 DFQATT and CDR2 SNEGSKA (reference sequence). This CDR3 reads CSARTSLGGTDTQYS. CDR3 nucleotide sequence: TGCAGTGCTAGAACTTCCTTAGGGGGCACAGATACGCAGTATTCT.

This chain uses TRBV4-2 with TRBJ2-7, with 9 bases that match TRBD1. The CDR3 runs 16 residues. The germline gives CDR1 LGHNA, CDR2 YNFKEQ. V was pared by 0 bases and J by 4 bases, with 7 bases of the junction left unmatched. CDR3 in DNA: TGTGCCAGCAGCCAAGATGAGGGACAGGGATTTTACGAGCAGTACTTC. Translated, it gives CASSQDEGQGFYEQYF.

This clonotype was observed at least ten times. The chain has TRBV3-1 and TRBJ2-7; 13 bases line up with TRBD2. From germline, CDR1 is LGHDT and CDR2 YNNKEL (reference sequence). The V segment lost 4 bases and the J segment 6 bases; nucleotides outside the gene matches: 6. The CDR3 is made up of 15 amino acids. Here the CDR3 DNA reads TGTGCCAGCAGCCTCTGGACTAGCGGGAGAGGCGAGCAGTACTTC. Its protein is CASSLWTSGRGEQYF.

This clonotype ranks as medium-sized (0.01 to 0.1%). The chain links TRBV6-4 to TRBJ2-3; 10 nucleotides line up with TRBD1. The length of the CDR3 is 15 residues. After removal of 2 bases from V and 2 bases from J, the junction contained 1 base not matched to a gene. Germline CDR1 reads MRHNA; CDR2 reads SNTAGT. In DNA, the CDR3 is TGTGCCAGCAGTGACGGGACAGGGGACACAGATACGCAGTATTTT. The encoded protein is CASSDGTGDTDTQYF.

This clonotype was counted only a few times. This sequence joins TRBV9 and TRBJ2-7; 8 bases are a match to TRBD1. The CDR3 contains 17 residues. V shed 0 bases and J 2 bases; nucleotides not matched to a gene: 10. Germline V gene lookup returns CDR1 SGDLS and CDR2 YYNGEE. The CDR3 sequence: CASSVGGRDRTPYEQYF. The CDR3 DNA sequence: TGTGCCAGCAGCGTAGGGGGCCGGGACAGGACACCCTACGAGCAGTACTTC.

This clonotype has just a few counts. The genes are TRBV7-8 and TRBJ1-5; no clear D gene. This CDR3 has 15 residues. Trimming cost V 6 bases and J 5 bases, with 17 bases left between them. Germline V gene data show CDR1 as SGHVS and CDR2 as FQNEAQ. CDR3 protein: CASSQRRTADQPQHF. CDR3 in DNA: TGTGCCAGCAGTCAGAGGCGGACGGCCGATCAGCCCCAGCATTTT.

A few counts support this clonotype. This chain connects TRBV29-1 to TRBJ2-3, with D unclear. This CDR3 has 14 amino acids. With 1 base removed from V and 4 bases from J, the gap between germline ends came to 12 bases. Germline V gives CDR1 SQVTM, CDR2 ANQGSEA. CDR3 in DNA: TGCAGCGTTGAAGGTGCCCCTGGGGCAGATACGCAGTATTTT. Amino acids: CSVEGAPGADTQYF.

This chain connects TRBV15 to TRBJ2-3; 8 bases align to TRBD2. The V segment lost 6 bases and the J segment 6 bases; nucleotides outside the gene matches: 11. The CDR3 is made up of 15 amino acids. Per germline, CDR1 LNHNV and CDR2 YYDKDF (reference sequence). The CDR3 is CATSAYGGAMDTQYF. CDR3 DNA: TGTGCCACCAGTGCTTACGGGGGGGCGATGGATACGCAGTATTTT.

V and J are TRBV7-2 and TRBJ2-7; D call uncertain. V was trimmed by 4 bases and J by 6 bases, leaving 13 bases between them. This CDR3 spans 13 amino acids. The germline V gene has CDR1 SGHTA and CDR2 FQGNSA. The DNA of the CDR3 is TGTGCCAGCAGCTCTTACGTGACCGGCGAGCAGTACTTC. Its protein is CASSSYVTGEQYF.

In its sample, this clonotype was seen many times. The V and J genes are TRBV6-5 and TRBJ1-1; 9 bases match TRBD1. This CDR3 contains 15 residues. V lost 6 bases, J lost 0 bases, and 5 bases stayed unmatched. The V gene's germline CDR1 is MNHEY and CDR2 SVGAGI. CDR3 region: CASSQGTGLNTEAFF. CDR3 DNA: TGTGCCAGCAGCCAGGGGACAGGGCTGAACACTGAAGCTTTCTTT.

This clonotype was detected ten times or more. The chain links TRBV5-1 to TRBJ1-1; TRBD1 might be the D (6 bases). Trimming took 2 bases from V and 1 from J, leaving 12 bases between them. There are 15 residues in the CDR3. Germline V CDR1 and CDR2: SGHRS, YFSETQ. The CDR3 region is CASSLQGLGNTEAFF. CDR3 nucleotide sequence: TGCGCCAGCAGCTTACAGGGTCTCGGGAACACTGAAGCTTTCTTT.

The CDR3 DNA reads as TGTGCCAGCAGTTCACAGGGAGGTGAGACCCAGTACTTC. Translating gives CASSSQGGETQYF. V gene TRBV27 combines with J gene TRBJ2-5; TRBD1 or TRBD2 may be the D gene (6 bases each). CDR3 size: 13 residues. V lost 4 bases to trimming and J lost 5 bases, with 11 bases between them. CDR1 MNHEY and CDR2 SMNVEV come from the germline V gene (reference sequence).

This clonotype was detected many times. The chain recombines TRBV7-2 with TRBJ2-3; the match to TRBD2 covers 8 bases. Germline CDR1 reads SGHTA; CDR2 reads FQGNSA. The V gene end was trimmed by 5 bases and the J gene end by 5 bases; junction bases not matched to a gene: 15. The CDR3 sequence is 17 residues long. The CDR3 DNA reads as TGTGCCAGCAGCCCCCGTTTGGGAGCGGGAGTAGGAGATACGCAGTATTTT. It encodes CASSPRLGAGVGDTQYF.

The rearrangement uses TRBV11-2 and TRBJ2-4; D uncertain. V gave up 2 bases and J gave up 3 bases, with 11 bases separating them. Germline CDR1 and CDR2: SGHAT and FQNNGV. This CDR3 region has 15 residues. The CDR3 nucleotides read TGTGCCAGCAGCTTAAGTATCGCCGACAAAAACATTCAGTACTTC. This codes for CASSLSIADKNIQYF.

The V and J genes are TRBV11-2 and TRBJ1-5; D gene uncertain. The germline CDR1 and CDR2 sequences are SGHAT and FQNNGV. There are 14 residues in the CDR3. With 1 base removed from V and 4 bases from J, the gap between germline ends came to 8 bases. Here the CDR3 reads CASSLGSNNQPQHF. CDR3 nucleotide sequence: TGTGCCAGCAGCTTAGGCAGCAATAATCAGCCCCAGCATTTT.

This clonotype has more than one count but fewer than ten. This chain links TRBV5-1 with TRBJ1-1; D unresolved. Per the germline V gene, CDR1 is SGHRS and CDR2 is YFSETQ. With 3 bases removed from V and 6 bases from J, the gap between germline ends came to 12 bases. The CDR3 has 13 amino acids. The CDR3 DNA reads as TGCGCCAGCAGCTCCCAGGTTTCACCTGAAGCTTTCTTT. It specifies CASSSQVSPEAFF.

The chain recombines TRBV28 with TRBJ2-7; 10 bases match TRBD1. Germline CDR1 MDHEN, CDR2 SYDVKM. V gave up 6 bases and J gave up 5 bases; unmatched junction bases: 4. CDR3 length: 13 residues. The CDR3 DNA follows: TGTGCCAGCAGACCGGGACAGGGGCACGAGCAGTACTTC. Protein product: CASRPGQGHEQYF.

Only a few counts were recorded for this clonotype. The V and J genes are TRBV4-1 and TRBJ1-5; D call uncertain. Germline values: CDR1 MGHRA, CDR2 YSYEKL. This CDR3 comprises 17 residues. The germline V and J ends were trimmed by 3 bases and 0 bases, with 15 bases remaining between them. Here the CDR3 reads CASSHSRGSDSNQPQHF. CDR3 DNA sequence: TGCGCCAGCAGCCATAGTCGAGGTTCCGATAGCAATCAGCCCCAGCATTTT.

This clonotype was seen repeatedly, ten times or more. This rearrangement joins TRBV6-2 or TRBV6-3 to TRBJ2-1, with 13 bases fitting TRBD2. V lost 6 bases and J lost 7; bases outside the gene matches: 3. The CDR3 loop spans 14 amino acids. Per germline, CDR1 MNHEY and CDR2 SVGEGT. CDR3 in amino acids: CASRTTSGGNEQFF. CDR3 DNA sequence: TGTGCCAGCAGAACGACTAGCGGGGGGAATGAGCAGTTCTTC.

The chain recombines TRBV11-2 with TRBJ1-5; 8 bases map to TRBD1. V trimming: 0 bases; J trimming: 4 bases; junction bases outside the gene matches: 8. Germline CDR1 is SGHAT and CDR2 is FQNNGV. The CDR3 consists of 17 residues. The CDR3 loop is CASSLDARDRLNQPQHF. CDR3 in DNA: TGTGCCAGCAGCTTAGATGCCCGGGACAGGCTGAATCAGCCCCAGCATTTT.

The V call is TRBV5-1, the J call TRBJ1-5; tentatively, D is TRBD1 (6 bases). V lost 1 base to trimming and J lost 6 bases, with 14 bases between them. Germline assignment: CDR1 SGHRS and CDR2 YFSETQ. The CDR3 totals 15 residues. CDR3 residues: CASSLTGGRSQPQHF. As DNA, the CDR3 is TGCGCCAGCAGCTTGACCGGGGGCAGGAGTCAGCCCCAGCATTTT.

The chain has TRBV7-9 and TRBJ1-2; D is unclear. Germline V gene data show CDR1 as SEHNR and CDR2 as FQNEAQ (reference sequence). The CDR3 extends over 12 amino acids. Trimming removed 5 bases at V and 0 bases at J, with 4 bases between. For the CDR3, the DNA is TGTGCCAGCAGCGTTTCTAACTATGGCTACACCTTC. Its protein product is CASSVSNYGYTF.

In its sample, this clonotype was seen many times. The CDR3 sequence is CASSLSGQANYGYTF. The CDR3 DNA is TGTGCCAGCAGCCTATCCGGACAGGCTAACTATGGCTACACCTTC. The chain joins TRBV11-2 to TRBJ1-2; 7 nucleotides match TRBD1. The CDR3 contains 15 residues. The germline gives CDR1 SGHAT, CDR2 FQNNGV. Trimming took 5 bases from V and 0 from J; bases not matched to a gene: 6.

Many counts were recorded for this clonotype. The chain is built from TRBV10-3 and TRBJ1-2; D might be TRBD1 (6 bases). With 7 bases removed from V and 4 bases from J, the gap between germline ends came to 10 bases. CDR1 is ENHRY, CDR2 SYGVKD, per germline. This CDR3 region has 12 residues. The CDR3 region is CAIMRTAYGYTF. DNA of the CDR3: TGTGCCATCATGCGGACAGCCTATGGCTACACCTTC.

Only a few counts were recorded for this clonotype. This chain connects TRBV6-1 to TRBJ1-1, with 8 bases lining up with TRBD1. Losses at the gene ends were 6 bases for V and 4 bases for J; bases not matched to a gene: 10. The CDR3 runs to 15 residues. Germline loops: CDR1 MNHNS, CDR2 SASEGT. The CDR3 sequence is CASSPRTGWITEAFF. The CDR3 coding sequence is TGTGCCAGCAGCCCACGGACAGGGTGGATCACTGAAGCTTTCTTT.

This clonotype was seen a few times. CDR3: CATTLRNTGELFF. CDR3 DNA: TGTGCCACCACACTTCGGAACACCGGGGAGCTGTTTTTT. The chain joins TRBV19 to TRBJ2-2; no reliable D call. V lost 10 bases and J 1 base, leaving 10 bases between the germline ends. The germline V gene has CDR1 LNHDA and CDR2 SQIVND (reference sequence). The CDR3 runs to 13 residues.

This chain uses TRBV29-1 with TRBJ1-5, with D unclear. V lost 5 bases to trimming and J lost 0 bases, with 8 bases between them. CDR1 is SQVTM, CDR2 ANQGSEA, per germline. The CDR3 is 13 amino acids. This CDR3 is CSVRVNSNQPQHF. The CDR3 region has the DNA TGCAGCGTTCGAGTTAATAGCAATCAGCCCCAGCATTTT.

This clonotype was recorded at least ten times. The genes are TRBV5-1 and TRBJ2-3; TRBD1 aligns across 7 bases. J lost 0 bases, V lost 4 bases, and 2 bases had no gene match. Germline CDR1 and CDR2: SGHRS and YFSETQ. CDR3 length: 14 amino acids. This CDR3 reads CASSKGQSTDTQYF. The CDR3 nucleotides read TGCGCCAGCAGCAAGGGACAGAGCACAGATACGCAGTATTTT.

V gene TRBV5-4 combines with J gene TRBJ2-7, with 7 positions matching TRBD2. Germline CDR1 reads SGHNT; CDR2 reads YYREEE (reference sequence). After removal of 4 bases from V and 0 bases from J, the junction contained 7 bases not matched to a gene. This CDR3 is 15 amino acids long. The CDR3 nucleotides are TGTGCCAGCAGCGGTTGGGAGGGGTACTCCTACGAGCAGTACTTC. Translated: CASSGWEGYSYEQYF.

This clonotype occurred many times. The chain carries TRBV28 and TRBJ2-3; tentative D call: TRBD2 (5 bases). V was shortened by 2 bases and J by 5 bases, with 14 bases between the two germline ends. CDR3 length: 15 residues. CDR1 and CDR2 (germline): MDHEN, SYDVKM. CDR3 in DNA: TGTGCCAGCAGTTTAGACCCGGAGGTCGGAGATACGCAGTATTTT. Amino acids: CASSLDPEVGDTQYF.